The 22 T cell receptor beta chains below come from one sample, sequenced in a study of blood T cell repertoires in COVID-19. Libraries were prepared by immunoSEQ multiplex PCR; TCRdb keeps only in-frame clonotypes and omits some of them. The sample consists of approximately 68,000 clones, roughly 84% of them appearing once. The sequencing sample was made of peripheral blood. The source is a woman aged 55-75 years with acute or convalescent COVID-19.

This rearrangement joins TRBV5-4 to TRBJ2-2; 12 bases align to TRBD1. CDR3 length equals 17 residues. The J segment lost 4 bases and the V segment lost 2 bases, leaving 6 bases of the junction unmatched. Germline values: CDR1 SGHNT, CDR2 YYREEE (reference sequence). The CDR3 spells CASSLPGQGAVTGELFF. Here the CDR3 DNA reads TGTGCCAGCAGCTTACCGGGACAGGGGGCGGTCACCGGGGAGCTGTTTTTT.

The CDR3 loop is CASRPQGPNEKLFF. The CDR3 bases are TGTGCCAGCCGCCCACAGGGGCCAAATGAAAAACTGTTTTTT. The chain has TRBV5-4 and TRBJ1-4; TRBD1 aligns across 7 bases. Germline CDR1 is SGHNT and CDR2 is YYREEE (reference sequence). The CDR3 covers 14 residues. The J segment lost 5 bases and the V segment lost 7 bases, leaving 8 bases of the junction unmatched.

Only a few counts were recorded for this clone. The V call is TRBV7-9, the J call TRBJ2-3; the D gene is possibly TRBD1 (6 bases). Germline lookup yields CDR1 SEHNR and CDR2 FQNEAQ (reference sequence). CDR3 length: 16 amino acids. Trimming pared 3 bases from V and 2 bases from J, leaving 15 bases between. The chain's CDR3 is CASSLHRDKYTDTQYF. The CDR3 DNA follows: TGTGCCAGCAGCTTGCACCGGGACAAGTACACAGATACGCAGTATTTT.

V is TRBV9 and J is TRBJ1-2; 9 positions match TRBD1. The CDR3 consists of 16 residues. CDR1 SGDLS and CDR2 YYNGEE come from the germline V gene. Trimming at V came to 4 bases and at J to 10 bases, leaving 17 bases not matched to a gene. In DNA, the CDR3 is TGTGCCAGCAGCCCCGATCGTCGAACAGGGGGCATTATCTACACCTTC. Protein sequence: CASSPDRRTGGIIYTF. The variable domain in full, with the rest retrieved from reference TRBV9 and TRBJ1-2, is DSGVTQTPKHLITATGQRVTLRCSPRSGDLSVYWYQQSLDQGLQFLIQYYNGEERAKGNILERFSAQQFPDLHSELNLSSLELGDSALYFCASSPDRRTGGIIYTFGSGTRLTVV.

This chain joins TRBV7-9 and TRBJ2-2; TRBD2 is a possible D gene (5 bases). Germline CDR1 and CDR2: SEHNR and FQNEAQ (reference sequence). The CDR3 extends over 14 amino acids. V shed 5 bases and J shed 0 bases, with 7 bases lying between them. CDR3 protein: CASSPDSNTGELFF. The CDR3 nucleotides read TGTGCCAGCAGCCCGGACTCGAACACCGGGGAGCTGTTTTTT.

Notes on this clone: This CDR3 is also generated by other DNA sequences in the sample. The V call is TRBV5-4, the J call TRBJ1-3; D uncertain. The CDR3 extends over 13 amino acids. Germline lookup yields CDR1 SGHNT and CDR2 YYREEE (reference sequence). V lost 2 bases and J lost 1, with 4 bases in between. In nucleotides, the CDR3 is TGTGCCAGCAGCTTCCTTTCTGGAAACACCATATATTTT. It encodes CASSFLSGNTIYF.

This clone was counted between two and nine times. CDR3: CASSPGTGSPEQYF. CDR3 DNA: TGCGCCAGCAGCCCCGGGACAGGGTCACCCGAGCAGTACTTC. The V and J genes are TRBV5-1 and TRBJ2-7, with TRBD1 matching over 9 bases. Trimming took 4 bases from V and 6 from J; bases not matched to a gene: 8. This CDR3 comprises 14 residues. CDR1 is SGHRS, CDR2 YFSETQ, per germline.

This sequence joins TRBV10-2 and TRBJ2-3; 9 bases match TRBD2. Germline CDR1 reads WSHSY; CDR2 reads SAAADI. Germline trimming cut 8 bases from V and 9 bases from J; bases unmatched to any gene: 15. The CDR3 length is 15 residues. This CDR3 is CASGEAGGGRGTQYF. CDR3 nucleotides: TGCGCCAGCGGAGAAGCGGGGGGTGGTCGAGGAACGCAGTATTTT.

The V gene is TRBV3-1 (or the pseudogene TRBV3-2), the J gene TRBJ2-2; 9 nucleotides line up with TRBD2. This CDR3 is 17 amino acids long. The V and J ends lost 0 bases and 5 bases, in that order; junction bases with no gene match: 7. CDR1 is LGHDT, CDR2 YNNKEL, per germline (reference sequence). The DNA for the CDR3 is TGTGCCAGCAGCCAAGAAGTGGCGGGGGGGCTAACCGGGGAGCTGTTTTTT. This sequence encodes CASSQEVAGGLTGELFF.

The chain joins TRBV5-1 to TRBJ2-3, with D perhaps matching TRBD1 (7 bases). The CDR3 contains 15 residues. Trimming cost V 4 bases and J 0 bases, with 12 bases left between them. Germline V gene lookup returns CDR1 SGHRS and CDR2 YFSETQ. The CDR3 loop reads CASSPTGTSTDTQYF. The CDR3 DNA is TGCGCCAGCAGCCCGACAGGGACTAGCACAGATACGCAGTATTTT.

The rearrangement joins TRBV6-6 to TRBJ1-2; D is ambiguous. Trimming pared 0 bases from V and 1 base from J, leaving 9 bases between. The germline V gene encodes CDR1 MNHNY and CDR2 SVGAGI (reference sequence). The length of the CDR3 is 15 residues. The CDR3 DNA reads TGTGCCAGCAGTTACTCGAGGGCGGGTAACTATGGCTACACCTTC. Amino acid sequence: CASSYSRAGNYGYTF.

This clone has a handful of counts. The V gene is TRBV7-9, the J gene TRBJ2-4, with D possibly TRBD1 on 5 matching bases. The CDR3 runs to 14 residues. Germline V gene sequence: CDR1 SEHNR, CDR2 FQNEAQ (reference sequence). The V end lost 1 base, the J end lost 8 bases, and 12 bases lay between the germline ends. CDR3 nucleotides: TGTGCCAGCAGCTTAGTAGACAGCTCACACATTCAGTACTTC. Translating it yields CASSLVDSSHIQYF.

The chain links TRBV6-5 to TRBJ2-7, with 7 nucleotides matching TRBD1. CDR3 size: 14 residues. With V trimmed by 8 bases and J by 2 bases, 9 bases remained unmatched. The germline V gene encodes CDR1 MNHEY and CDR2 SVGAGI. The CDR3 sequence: CASGTLTGTYEQYF. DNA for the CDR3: TGTGCCAGCGGGACCTTGACAGGGACCTACGAGCAGTACTTC.

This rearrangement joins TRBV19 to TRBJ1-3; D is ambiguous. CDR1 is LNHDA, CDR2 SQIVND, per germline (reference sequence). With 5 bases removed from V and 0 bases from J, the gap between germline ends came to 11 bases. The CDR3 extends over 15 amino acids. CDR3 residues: CASSDLGSSGNTIYF. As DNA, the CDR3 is TGTGCCAGTAGTGATCTAGGGAGCTCTGGAAACACCATATATTTT.

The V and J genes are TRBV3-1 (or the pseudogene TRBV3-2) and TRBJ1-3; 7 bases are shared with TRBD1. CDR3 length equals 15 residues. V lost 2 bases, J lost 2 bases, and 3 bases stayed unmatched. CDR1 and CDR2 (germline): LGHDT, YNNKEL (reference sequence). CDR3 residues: CASSQRGGTGNTIYF. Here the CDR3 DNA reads TGTGCCAGCAGCCAAAGAGGGGGCACTGGAAACACCATATATTTT.

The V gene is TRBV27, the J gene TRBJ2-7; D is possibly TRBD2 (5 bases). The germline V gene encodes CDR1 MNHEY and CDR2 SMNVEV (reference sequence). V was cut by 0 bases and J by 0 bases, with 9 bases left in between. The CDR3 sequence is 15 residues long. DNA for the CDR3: TGTGCCAGCAGTTTATCGCGGGCAGTCTCCTACGAGCAGTACTTC. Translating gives CASSLSRAVSYEQYF.

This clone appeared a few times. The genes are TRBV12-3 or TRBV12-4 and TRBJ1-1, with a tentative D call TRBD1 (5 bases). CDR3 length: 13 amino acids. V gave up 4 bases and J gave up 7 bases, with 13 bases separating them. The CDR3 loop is CASSYTGGGEAFF. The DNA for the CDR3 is TGTGCCAGCAGTTACACGGGGGGTGGTGAAGCTTTCTTT.

The CDR3 sequence is CASSNRQGSEKLFF. The CDR3 nucleotides read TGTGCCAGTAGTAACCGACAGGGATCTGAAAAACTGTTTTTT. The chain is built from TRBV19 and TRBJ1-4, with 7 bases fitting TRBD1. The V gene end was trimmed by 4 bases and the J gene end by 7 bases; junction bases not matched to a gene: 6. The CDR3 runs 14 residues. Germline V gene sequence: CDR1 LNHDA, CDR2 SQIVND (reference sequence).

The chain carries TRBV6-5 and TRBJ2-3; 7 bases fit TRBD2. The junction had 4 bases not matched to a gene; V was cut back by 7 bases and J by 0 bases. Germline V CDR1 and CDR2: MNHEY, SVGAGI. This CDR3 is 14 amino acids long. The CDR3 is CASKRGPSTDTQYF. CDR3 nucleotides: TGTGCCAGCAAGCGGGGCCCTAGCACAGATACGCAGTATTTT.

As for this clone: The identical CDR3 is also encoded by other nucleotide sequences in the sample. DNA for the CDR3: TGCGCCAGCAGCTTGGCTCAGGGGGCCTACGAGCAGTACTTC. This gives the protein CASSLAQGAYEQYF. V and J are TRBV5-1 and TRBJ2-7; 7 positions match TRBD1. Germline trimming cut 0 bases from V and 2 bases from J; bases unmatched to any gene: 2. This CDR3 has 14 residues. Germline lookup yields CDR1 SGHRS and CDR2 YFSETQ.

The CDR3 loop is CASSPVPRAEAFF. CDR3 DNA sequence: TGTGCCAGCAGCCCAGTCCCTCGGGCTGAAGCTTTCTTT. J is TRBJ1-1 and V is TRBV7-3, with D uncertain. From germline, CDR1 is SGHTA and CDR2 FQGTGA. Trimming removed 5 bases at V and 6 bases at J, with 13 bases between. The CDR3 sequence is 13 residues long.

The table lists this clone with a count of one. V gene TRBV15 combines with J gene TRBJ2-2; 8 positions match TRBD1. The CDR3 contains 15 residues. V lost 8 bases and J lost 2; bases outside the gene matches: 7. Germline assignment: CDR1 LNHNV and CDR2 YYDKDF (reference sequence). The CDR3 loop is CATRGTGFNTGELFF. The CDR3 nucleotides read TGTGCCACCCGTGGGACAGGCTTTAACACCGGGGAGCTGTTTTTT.